This TCR beta chain stems from a study of hypomethylating agent response in myelodysplastic syndrome. At the level of the study: Mean age was about 78 +/- 6.2 years; diploid cytogenetics predominated.

TCRdb's copy holds only in-frame clones and misses some; the assay was immunoSEQ multiplex PCR. This table has several thousand clones, around four fifths appearing once. Germline CDR1 LNHNV, CDR2 YYDKDF (reference sequence). Trimming stripped 5 bases from V and 0 bases from J, with 20 bases between. The CDR3 consists of 19 residues. Sequences were derived from bone marrow, sampled before or after starting hypomethylating agent treatment for myelodysplastic syndrome (not recorded which). The source of this sequence is a human donor with myelodysplastic syndrome. V gene TRBV15 combines with J gene TRBJ2-6; the D gene is possibly TRBD1 (7 bases). This CDR3 is CATSPRRGRRPSGANVLTF. As DNA, the CDR3 is TGTGCCACCAGCCCCCGCAGGGGGAGGCGCCCCTCTGGGGCCAACGTCCTGACTTTC.